This TCR beta chain derives from a study of identical twins. With 3 bases removed from V and 6 bases from J, the gap between germline ends came to 15 bases. The CDR3 extends over 14 amino acids. Looked up from germline, CDR1 is SQVTM and CDR2 is ANQGSEA. Study results and limitations: Memory repertoires showed no such pattern, whereas abundant cord blood beta clonotypes carried fewer insertions. Among out-of-frame alpha sequences shared by twins, low generation probability occurred in excess.

With no exceptions, donors were healthy Caucasians. This clonotype has just a few counts. Its antigen is still unknown. TCRdb used MiXCR to reprocess the 5' RACE reads, holding one entry per CDR3 protein. The sample lists 1,800,000 or so distinct CDR3 sequences, roughly a third occurring once. The chain couples TRBV29-1 to TRBJ2-1; D might be TRBD1 or TRBD2, each matching 5 bases. This sequence was found in a newborn girl in good health. The specimen was cord blood. CDR3 bases: TGCAGCGTTGACAGGGACCTTCTAACCAATGAGCAGTTCTTC. It codes for CSVDRDLLTNEQFF.